This T cell receptor beta chain was obtained from a study of low-dose radiotherapy and immunotherapy resistance in tumors. Study in general: The fractionation for Cohort 1 was 0.5 Gy per fraction every 2 weeks, totaling 6.5 Gy.

This clonotype was recorded at least ten times. With TRAV- and TRBV-specific primers, first-strand cDNA was made, covering the alpha and beta chains. The authors amplified TCRs for about 20 PCR cycles with a constant-region primer and a V-primer adapter. It was by in vitro transcription that isolated mRNA was amplified. TCRdb used MiXCR to reprocess the reads, holding one entry per CDR3 protein. The table has 65,000 to 85,000 distinct CDR3 sequences, over 15% seen once. Germline loops: CDR1 SNHLY, CDR2 FYNNEI. The CDR3 has 14 amino acids. The J segment lost 0 bases and the V segment lost 6 bases, leaving 1 base of the junction unmatched. Stated time point: after trial treatment. The treatment: LDRT plus nivolumab, ipilimumab, low-dose cyclophosphamide and aspirin (RACIN trial). Donors were treated with nivolumab, ipilimumab, aspirin, and low-dose cyclophosphamide and radiotherapy.

Sequencing was performed on PBMCs, taken after low-dose radiotherapy plus immunotherapy. This sequence originates from a male donor with prostate cancer. V usage is TRBV2 and J usage is TRBJ2-2; 7 bases are a match to TRBD1. CDR3 sequence (DNA): TGTGCCAGCAGGGGGACAGCGAACACCGGGGAGCTGTTTTTT. Translated, it gives CASRGTANTGELFF.